This T cell receptor beta chain stems from a study of T cells in Graves' hyperthyroidism and ophthalmopathy. Study information: Peripheral blood samples were taken at initial diagnosis, prior to any treatment. The study's findings and limits: Blood shared most expanded thyroid clonotypes above 0.001.

Diagnoses were made from clinical symptoms, serum measures (thyroxine and TRAb), thyroid ultrasound and orbital computed tomography. The PBMCs had their origin in around 10 ml of fresh peripheral blood. Germline V gene data show CDR1 as DFQATT and CDR2 as SNEGSKA (reference sequence). The CDR3 loop spans 12 amino acids. Deletions cut 3 bases from V and 0 bases from J, with 3 bases between. This clonotype occurred many times. Antigen specificity is unknown. Regions amplified from RNA transcripts were the TCR beta CDR3 regions. When the TCR CDR3 underwent first-round RT-PCR, the HTBI primer set was used. TCRdb processed the multiplex PCR reads anew with MiXCR; each CDR3 protein has one entry. The sample contains roughly 550,000 distinct CDR3 sequences, approximately 16% of which appear only once.

This TCR derives from a young woman with Graves' ophthalmopathy. Specimen: blood. The chain is built from TRBV20-1 and TRBJ1-5, with D uncertain. The CDR3 reads CSARYSNQPQHF. DNA of the CDR3: TGCAGTGCTAGGTATAGCAATCAGCCCCAGCATTTT.